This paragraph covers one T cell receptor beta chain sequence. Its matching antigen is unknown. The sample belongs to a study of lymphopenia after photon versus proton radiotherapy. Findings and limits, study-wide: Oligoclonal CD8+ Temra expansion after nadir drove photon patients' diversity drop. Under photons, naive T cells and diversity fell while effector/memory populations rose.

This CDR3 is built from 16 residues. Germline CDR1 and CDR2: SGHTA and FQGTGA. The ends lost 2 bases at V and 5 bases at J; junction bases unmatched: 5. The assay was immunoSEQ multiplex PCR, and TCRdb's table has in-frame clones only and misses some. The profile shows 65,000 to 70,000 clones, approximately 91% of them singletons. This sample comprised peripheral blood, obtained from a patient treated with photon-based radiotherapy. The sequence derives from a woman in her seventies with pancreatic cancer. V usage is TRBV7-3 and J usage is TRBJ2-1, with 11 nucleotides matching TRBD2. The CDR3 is CASSLVGLADNNEQFF. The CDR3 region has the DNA TGTGCCAGCAGCTTAGTGGGACTAGCGGACAACAATGAGCAGTTCTTC.